This section outlines one T cell receptor beta chain sequence together with its context. Its antigen is undetermined. The record originates from a study of CD8+ T cells in alopecia areata. Study in general: It was oral tofacitinib, at 5 to 10 mg twice daily, that treated patients received.

General study findings and limits: Compared with normal scalp, lesional scalp had higher clonality and more expanded CD8+ clones. Patients shared TCRs less clearly than mice did, possibly owing to HLA.

The CDR3 has 15 residues. The junction had 15 bases not matched to a gene; V was cut back by 7 bases and J by 6 bases. Germline V lookup: CDR1 SQVTM, CDR2 ANQGSEA. Extraction of RNA preceded its reverse transcription into cDNA, which served as the sequencing template. Profiling relied on immunoSEQ multiplex PCR, and the TCRdb table lists in-frame clones only, not all of them. The sample consists of over 85,000 clones, 35% to 50% of them appearing once. Sorted out of PBMCs were CD4+ T cells and CD8+ T cells. The receptor was isolated from a human donor with alopecia areata. The rearrangement joins TRBV29-1 to TRBJ2-3; 8 bases are shared with TRBD2. Sequencing input: CD4+ T cells sorted from blood. For the CDR3, the DNA is TGCAGCGCCCCCGCGGGGGGTCCTACAAGGGATACGCAGTATTTT. Its protein product is CSAPAGGPTRDTQYF.